This T cell receptor beta chain emerged from a study of T cells in Graves' hyperthyroidism and ophthalmopathy. Many counts were recorded for this clonotype. Amplified TCR beta CDR3 regions derived from RNA transcripts. The HTBI primer set served for first-round RT-PCR of the TCR CDR3. One entry per CDR3 protein, called by TCRdb with MiXCR from the multiplex PCR reads. The profile covers roughly 530,000 distinct CDR3 sequences, with 17% appearing a single time and 17% taken by the ten largest. Uncontrolled infections, other autoimmune diseases, pregnancy or lactation led to exclusion of patients. CDR1 and CDR2 (germline): SNHLY, FYNNEI. This CDR3 is 15 amino acids long. V was cut by 1 base and J by 0 bases, with 7 bases left in between.

Sample: blood. The TCR originated in a young woman with Graves' ophthalmopathy. The chain carries TRBV2 and TRBJ1-5; the D is unclear. In DNA form, the CDR3 reads TGTGCCAGCAGTGAAGACAGAAATAGCAATCAGCCCCAGCATTTT. It is translated as CASSEDRNSNQPQHF.